What follows is one T cell receptor (beta chain) and its context. The antigen it recognizes is unknown. One base away there is no much larger clone; base qualities are not given. The donor pool comprised 380 or so males and over 150 females, all aged about 18 to 45 years. Peripheral leukocyte polyA+ RNA was isolated from about 170 liters of pooled peripheral blood. For starting material, the researchers used a commercial mRNA preparation made from normal human peripheral blood leukocytes pooled across roughly 550 individuals. These data come from a study of massively parallel sequencing of T cell beta chains (dated 2009 in TCRdb). Regarding the research as a whole: The study profiled human TCR beta CDR3 diversity in peripheral blood using 5'-RACE, Illumina short-read sequencing and a dedicated short-read assembly strategy.

Beyond this particular receptor, the publication reports: Most clonotypes (about 65% of the roughly 30,000) were supported by a single sequence read, by which apparent diversity could in principle be inflated. Among around 33,000 distinct clonotypes, around 65% of clonotypes but only roughly a fifth of assemblies were accounted for by single-copy clonotypes. The reported gene usage frequencies may have been skewed by preferential PCR amplification of some TRBV and TRBJ sequences. When the data were subsampled, the number of clonotypes climbed linearly as read number increased, indicating that sequencing depth was far from saturation. A unique TRBV gene could be assigned to only about 23,000 (67.4%) of the clonotypes. Since the RNA was pooled from many donors, the results show population-average clonotype abundance and not the repertoire of any individual. CDR3 beta length ranged from 21 to 81 nucleotides, peaking at 45 nucleotides. Usage of TRBV genes spanned from approximately 0.01% for TRBV17 up to about 25% for TRBV20-1, while TRBJ usage spanned from around 1.5% for TRBJ2-6 up to roughly 17% for TRBJ2-1.

This sample was sequenced with an Illumina Genome Analyzer II. After two rounds of nested PCR using TRBC1/TRBC2-specific primers, a RACE product of roughly 520 bp was obtained and then gel-purified. First-strand cDNA was synthesized with a TRBC-specific primer plus a template-switching oligonucleotide, by which a 5' anchor for RACE was provided. The RACE amplicon was too long for direct short-read sequencing, so it was concatemerized by ligation and sheared by sonication. PAGE was used to isolate a size fraction of 100 to 300 bp, and that fraction then underwent shotgun sequencing on the Illumina platform. In separate runs on an Illumina GAII, sequencing yielded 18.8 million 36-nt reads and 21.7 million 50-nt single-end reads. Under the source paper's analysis protocol: Assembly of the roughly 44 million pooled reads was done with iSSAKE, using the parameters -m 15, -o 2 and -r 0.7. Reads aligning to the ends of Ensembl TRBV gene predictions that carried unmatched junctional bases were used to seed de novo CDR3 beta assemblies. Clonotype abundance was estimated as the number of matching assembled contigs, not raw read depth. Among the assembled clonotypes, some 2,000 (roughly 6%) contained in-frame stop codons and were discarded, which left about 35,000 productive clonotypes. Of the 250 to 300 unique TCR sequences obtained by Sanger sequencing of cloned RACE products, approximately 69% were also present in the Illumina assembly. TCRdb ran its own pipeline on the public reads, namely fastp trimming at Q25 and MiXCR clone calling, and kept in-frame beta chains. When rows share a CDR3 protein, they turn into one entry using the most common DNA and genes. These V and J calls rely on TCRdb rather than the paper's analysis. The sample contains several thousand distinct CDR3 sequences, over 35% of them found a single time. The ten most abundant clones make up 2.9% of the sample.

From its cysteine to its phenylalanine, the CDR3 spans 12 amino acids. Left in the record is the CDR3 DNA by itself, 36 bases read in frame from the first base. CDR1 and CDR2 were assigned from the germline V gene as ENHRY and SYGVKD. Cut back by 6 bases and 1 base, the V and J ends lie 6 bases apart. The sequence links TRBV10-3 to TRBJ1-1, with the D gene too uncertain to name. This receptor was taken from a pool of human donors in good health; the sample was commercial RNA pooled from many donors. The sample taken for sequencing was commercial RNA from peripheral blood pooled from many donors. This receptor has the CDR3 CAISEPNTEAFF. The nucleotide sequence reads TGTGCCATCAGCGAACCGAACACTGAAGCTTTCTTT.